The 18 T cell receptor beta chains given below trace back to one sample, sequenced in a study of post-analysis software for immune sequencing data. Unique molecular identifiers were present in the TCR beta cDNA libraries. One entry per CDR3 protein, called by TCRdb with MiXCR from the PCR reads. This table holds 750,000 to 950,000 distinct CDR3 sequences, 53% found once. These receptors have no identified antigens. Broader study findings: TRBV segments more frequent in patients than in controls numbered five and included TRBV5-6, TRBV5-1 and TRBV20-1.

Sequencing was performed on blood. These receptors originate from a girl aged 5 to 17 with multiple sclerosis.

This clonotype came up a few times. V usage is TRBV3-1 and J usage is TRBJ2-5, with D perhaps matching TRBD2 (7 bases). CDR3 length: 18 amino acids. V lost 4 bases, J lost 2 bases, and 23 bases lay in between. Germline V gene lookup returns CDR1 LGHDT and CDR2 YNNKEL (reference sequence). In nucleotides, the CDR3 is TGTGCCAGCAGCCGGACGATTTTTCCGGGGGGCCGTCAAGAGACCCAGTACTTC. Protein product: CASSRTIFPGGRQETQYF.

V gene TRBV7-2 combines with J gene TRBJ2-3, with 9 bases lining up with TRBD2. The CDR3 covers 14 residues. Germline V gene sequence: CDR1 SGHTA, CDR2 FQGNSA. The ends lost 6 bases at V and 5 bases at J; junction bases unmatched: 6. As DNA, the CDR3 is TGTGCCAGCAGTTCGCGGGGGGGCGGAGATACGCAGTATTTT. Residues: CASSSRGGGDTQYF.

This chain links TRBV20-1 with TRBJ2-7; D call uncertain. CDR1 and CDR2 (germline): DFQATT, SNEGSKA (reference sequence). V was clipped by 6 bases and J by 3 bases, with 12 bases between them. This CDR3 has 12 amino acids. The CDR3 protein is CSAPVSDYEQYF. The DNA of the CDR3 is TGCAGTGCGCCGGTATCGGACTACGAGCAGTACTTC.

This chain uses TRBV12-3 or TRBV12-4 with TRBJ1-2, with D uncertain. The CDR3 totals 12 residues. Trimming took 4 bases from V and 8 from J, leaving 11 bases between them. The CDR3 nucleotides are TGTGCCAGCAGTTCGTTATATGGGGGCTACACCTTC. Amino acid sequence: CASSSLYGGYTF.

As concerns this clonotype: Sequence at one end of the junction differs from germline and may be a read error. The gene calls are TRBV7-9 and TRBJ2-5, with D possibly matching TRBD2 (5 bases). Germline V gives CDR1 SEHNR, CDR2 FQNEAQ (reference sequence). This CDR3 comprises 15 residues. CDR3: CASSPDHERGETQYF. For the CDR3, the DNA is TGCGCCAGCAGCCCCGACCACGAACGAGGGGAGACCCAGTACTTC.

V usage is TRBV9 and J usage is TRBJ2-7; D is possibly TRBD1 (5 bases). The germline V and J ends were trimmed by 0 bases and 6 bases, with 10 bases remaining between them. The CDR3 is 13 residues long. Germline V gene lookup returns CDR1 SGDLS and CDR2 YYNGEE. The CDR3 protein is CASSVAGAAEQYF. CDR3 coding DNA: TGTGCCAGCAGCGTAGCTGGGGCTGCCGAGCAGTACTTC.

This clonotype was counted a few times. This chain connects TRBV20-1 to TRBJ1-2; tentative D call: TRBD1 (5 bases). Trimming pared 1 base from V and 2 bases from J, leaving 17 bases between. CDR3 length: 16 residues. The germline CDR1 and CDR2 sequences are DFQATT and SNEGSKA (reference sequence). CDR3 coding DNA: TGCAGTGCTAGAGCCCCCGGGGGGGGGATAAACTATGGCTACACCTTC. This encodes CSARAPGGGINYGYTF.

The chain carries TRBV2 and TRBJ2-7; 9 nucleotides agree with TRBD2. V lost 6 bases and J lost 5; bases outside the gene matches: 11. This CDR3 spans 15 amino acids. Germline loops: CDR1 SNHLY, CDR2 FYNNEI. CDR3 loop: CASSIGSGSQNEQYF. The CDR3 nucleotides are TGTGCCAGCAGCATTGGTAGCGGGAGTCAGAACGAGCAGTACTTC. Full variable domain (missing parts from reference TRBV2 and TRBJ2-7): EPEVTQTPSHQVTQMGQEVILRCVPISNHLYFYWYRQILGQKVEFLVSFYNNEISEKSEIFDDQFSVERPDGSNFTLKIRSTKLEDSAMYFCASSIGSGSQNEQYFGPGTRLTVT.

The chain links TRBV29-1 to TRBJ2-3, with D uncertain. The CDR3 is 12 amino acids. V was pared by 4 bases and J by 3 bases, with 8 bases between. Germline values: CDR1 SQVTM, CDR2 ANQGSEA. The CDR3 loop is CSVGVETDTQYF. The CDR3 DNA is TGCAGCGTTGGAGTAGAGACAGATACGCAGTATTTT.

The chain couples TRBV29-1 to TRBJ2-7; 7 bases align to TRBD1. The CDR3 is 13 amino acids. V dropped 1 base and J dropped 7; count of bases not matched to a gene: 7. CDR1 and CDR2 from the germline V gene are SQVTM and ANQGSEA. DNA for the CDR3: TGCAGCGTTGAAGGGACAGGTCGTCGGGAGCAGTACTTC. This sequence encodes CSVEGTGRREQYF.

The chain combines TRBV29-1 with TRBJ2-7, with 7 bases identical to TRBD1. The CDR3 consists of 14 residues. V shed 3 bases and J 1 base; nucleotides not matched to a gene: 6. Germline CDR1 SQVTM, CDR2 ANQGSEA. CDR3: CSVDMGTASYEQYF. The CDR3, as DNA: TGCAGCGTTGACATGGGGACAGCATCCTACGAGCAGTACTTC.

This clonotype was seen once. The chain combines TRBV29-1 with TRBJ2-1; 7 bases align to TRBD1. Trimming took 4 bases from V and 4 from J; bases not matched to a gene: 10. The CDR3 spans 15 residues. CDR1 and CDR2 (germline): SQVTM, ANQGSEA. In DNA, the CDR3 is TGCAGCGTTGGATCGAAGGGGGCTATATACAATGAGCAGTTCTTC. Protein: CSVGSKGAIYNEQFF.

CDR3 coding DNA: TGTGCCAGCAGGCCGCGAGCGGGAGGGACTAGCACAGATACGCAGTATTTT. Its translation: CASRPRAGGTSTDTQYF. The chain joins TRBV6-1 to TRBJ2-3; 10 bases agree with TRBD2. The CDR3 sequence is 17 residues long. Trimming took 6 bases from V and 0 from J; bases not matched to a gene: 9. Germline CDR1 and CDR2: MNHNS and SASEGT.

This clonotype was counted between two and nine times. The chain carries TRBV14 and TRBJ2-7, with unresolved D. Judging by the DNA end, TRBJ2-5 fits better; the J call may be wrong. The CDR3 extends over 15 amino acids. Germline CDR1 and CDR2: SGHDN and FVKESK. The CDR3 nucleotides read TGTGCCAGCAGCCAAGATTCGAGCGTTTTTGGGACCCAGTACTTC. The encoded protein is CASSQDSSVFGTQYF.

The V call is TRBV20-1, the J call TRBJ2-1; 12 nucleotides agree with TRBD2. The V gene end was trimmed by 5 bases and the J gene end by 6 bases; junction bases not matched to a gene: 8. CDR1 and CDR2 (germline): DFQATT, SNEGSKA (reference sequence). The CDR3 totals 15 residues. Here the CDR3 reads CSASRGLAGGNEQFF. As DNA, the CDR3 is TGCAGTGCTTCGAGGGGACTAGCGGGCGGCAATGAGCAGTTCTTC.

The chain recombines TRBV4-1 with TRBJ2-1, with D possibly being TRBD2 (7 bases). Germline values: CDR1 MGHRA, CDR2 YSYEKL. This CDR3 has 18 residues. The V end was cut by 3 bases, the J end by 0 bases, with 18 bases between. CDR3 residues: CASSQGLGGGGSYNEQFF. The CDR3, as DNA: TGCGCCAGCAGCCAGGGATTAGGGGGAGGGGGCTCCTACAATGAGCAGTTCTTC.

The rearrangement joins TRBV7-6 to TRBJ2-3; no clear D. CDR3 length: 13 amino acids. Trimming stripped 4 bases from V and 6 bases from J, with 11 bases between. Germline V gene lookup returns CDR1 SGHVS and CDR2 FNYEAQ. DNA of the CDR3: TGTGCCAGCAGCTCCGGCCTGAGGGATACGCAGTATTTT. Protein: CASSSGLRDTQYF.

On this clonotype itself: Compared with germline, one end of the junction differs, possibly owing to a read error. The chain recombines TRBV4-1 with TRBJ2-7, with a possible D match to TRBD1 (7 bases). Germline V lookup: CDR1 MGHRA, CDR2 YSYEKL. This CDR3 spans 14 amino acids. The CDR3 loop is CASSQGGPSYEQYF. CDR3 nucleotides: TGTGCCAGCAGCCAGGGGGGCCCCTCCTACGAGCAGTACTTC.